This T cell receptor beta chain was found in a study of technical replicates of blood from a few donors. Measured with immunoSEQ multiplex PCR; TCRdb has only the in-frame clones, and not every one. The sample has under 85,000 clones, approximately 96% seen once. The V gene end was trimmed by 2 bases and the J gene end by 0 bases; junction bases not matched to a gene: 4. Germline CDR1 reads SGHTA; CDR2 reads FQGNSA. The CDR3 totals 17 residues. The origin of this receptor is a human donor in good health. The V and J genes are TRBV7-2 and TRBJ2-1; TRBD2 agrees at 10 bases. Sequencing used T cells isolated from PBMCs. CDR3 DNA sequence: TGTGCCAGCAGCTTATTGAGCGGGAGGGCCTCCTACAATGAGCAGTTCTTC. As protein: CASSLLSGRASYNEQFF.